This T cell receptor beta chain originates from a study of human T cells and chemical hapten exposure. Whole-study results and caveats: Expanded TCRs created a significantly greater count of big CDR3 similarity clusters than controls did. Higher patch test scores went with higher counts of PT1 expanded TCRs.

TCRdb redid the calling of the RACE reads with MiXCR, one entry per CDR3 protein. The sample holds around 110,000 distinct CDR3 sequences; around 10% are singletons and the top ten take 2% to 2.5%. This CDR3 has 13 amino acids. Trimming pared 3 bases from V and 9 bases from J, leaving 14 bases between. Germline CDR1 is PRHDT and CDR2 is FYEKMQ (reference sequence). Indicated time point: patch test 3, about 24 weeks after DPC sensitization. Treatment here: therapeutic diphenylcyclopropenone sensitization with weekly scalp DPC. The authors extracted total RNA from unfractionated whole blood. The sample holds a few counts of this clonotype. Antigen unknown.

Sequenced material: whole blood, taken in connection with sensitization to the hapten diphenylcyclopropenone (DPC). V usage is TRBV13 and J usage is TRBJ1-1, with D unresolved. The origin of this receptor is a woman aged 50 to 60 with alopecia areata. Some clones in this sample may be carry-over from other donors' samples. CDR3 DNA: TGTGCCAGCAGCTTTCAGGAATTAGGGAAAGCTTTCTTT. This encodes CASSFQELGKAFF.